The 18 T cell receptor beta chains below come from one sample, sequenced in a study of T cell responses to AZD1222 COVID-19 vaccine. Sequenced by immunoSEQ multiplex PCR; TCRdb stores in-frame clones only, minus some. The sample holds some 45,000 clones, less than 95% seen once. The material was peripheral blood, obtained 28 days after the second AZD1222 dose. These receptors were collected from an adult who received the AZD1222 COVID-19 vaccine.

The J gene is TRBJ1-5, the V gene TRBV30; D remains unclear. Germline values: CDR1 GTSNPN, CDR2 SVGIG (reference sequence). Trimming left V 4 bases short and J 2 bases short, with 9 bases between. The CDR3 runs 13 residues. The DNA for the CDR3 is TGTGCCTGGAACGTAGGGCGCAATCAGCCCCAGCATTTT. Amino acids: CAWNVGRNQPQHF.

V gene TRBV28 combines with J gene TRBJ2-7; perhaps D is TRBD1 or TRBD2 (6 bases each). Germline loops: CDR1 MDHEN, CDR2 SYDVKM. V lost 8 bases, J lost 6 bases, and 23 bases lay in between. CDR3 length equals 15 residues. CDR3 bases: TGTGCCAGCCTCGGCGCCGAGGGGGACTTAGCCGAGCAGTACTTC. Its translation is CASLGAEGDLAEQYF.

The CDR3 nucleotides are TGTGCCAGCAGCTTCGGAGCGGGGGGGTCAGATACGCAGTATTTT. Its protein product is CASSFGAGGSDTQYF. This chain joins TRBV9 and TRBJ2-3, with 10 nucleotides matching TRBD2. With 4 bases clipped from V and 4 bases from J, the junction kept 6 bases outside the gene matches. The CDR3 runs to 15 residues. Germline V lookup: CDR1 SGDLS, CDR2 YYNGEE.

In regard to this clone: One end of the junction varies from germline; a read error may be responsible. Different DNA sequences within this sample yield the same CDR3. V is TRBV7-2 and J is TRBJ2-2; 12 bases line up with TRBD2. This CDR3 spans 18 amino acids. Germline assignment: CDR1 SGHTA and CDR2 FQGNSA. CDR3 bases: TGTGCCAGCAGCTTTCTTCCTAGCGGGGGGGCGAACACCGGGGAGCTATTTTTT. This sequence encodes CASSFLPSGGANTGELFF.

The genes are TRBV9 and TRBJ2-3; possibly TRBD2 for D (6 bases). The CDR3 extends over 17 amino acids. Germline CDR1 and CDR2: SGDLS and YYNGEE. Trimming cost V 2 bases and J 0 bases, with 16 bases left between them. Here the CDR3 reads CASSVSGGGTSTDTQYF. The CDR3 DNA is TGTGCCAGCAGCGTTTCCGGAGGAGGGACTAGCACAGATACGCAGTATTTT.

The chain has TRBV21-1 and TRBJ1-3; whether TRBD1, the table's D call, matches the DNA was not checked. TRBV21-1 is deemed a pseudogene. This CDR3 has 19 residues. This chain's CDR3 is CASSKERAGQPYSGNTIYF. DNA for the CDR3: TGTGCCAGCAGCAAAGAAAGGGCAGGACAACCCTACTCTGGAAACACCATATATTTT.

The chain has TRBV27 and TRBJ1-5, with TRBD1 identical over 12 bases. CDR3 length: 15 amino acids. The germline V gene has CDR1 MNHEY and CDR2 SMNVEV (reference sequence). J lost 7 bases, V lost 6 bases, and 7 bases had no gene match. CDR3 sequence reads: CASRTGQGAKQPQHF. In DNA form, the CDR3 reads TGTGCCAGCAGAACGGGACAGGGGGCGAAACAGCCCCAGCATTTT.

The table lists this clone with a count of one. The CDR3 DNA reads as TGTGCCAGCAGCGTAGAGTCGGTGTCACCCCTCCACTTT. As protein: CASSVESVSPLHF. The chain carries TRBV9 and TRBJ1-6; D gene ambiguous. The CDR3 sequence is 13 residues long. V lost 0 bases and J lost 10, with 8 bases in between. CDR1 SGDLS and CDR2 YYNGEE come from the germline V gene.

This chain links TRBV14 with TRBJ2-2, with D unresolved. The CDR3 consists of 13 residues. V lost 3 bases and J 4 bases, leaving 6 bases between the germline ends. Looked up from germline, CDR1 is SGHDN and CDR2 is FVKESK. The DNA of the CDR3 is TGTGCCAGCAGCCAGCGGCCCACCGGGGAGCTGTTTTTT. This translates into CASSQRPTGELFF.

This chain connects TRBV5-6 to TRBJ1-6; D gene unclear. V gave up 0 bases and J gave up 7 bases, with 11 bases separating them. The germline gives CDR1 SGHDT, CDR2 YYEEEE. The CDR3 runs to 15 residues. The CDR3 sequence is CASSLGGRSNSPLHF. The CDR3 bases are TGTGCCAGCAGCTTGGGTGGCAGGTCAAATTCACCCCTCCACTTT.

This clone was observed a handful of times. The genes are TRBV20-1 and TRBJ1-2; unclear D gene. CDR1 is DFQATT, CDR2 SNEGSKA, per germline (reference sequence). V was clipped by 3 bases and J by 7 bases, with 9 bases between them. The CDR3 spans 11 residues. The CDR3 DNA reads TGCAGTGCTAGCGTAATGAGTGGCTACACCTTC. The encoded protein is CSASVMSGYTF.

The chain employs TRBV29-1 and TRBJ1-4, with 8 bases fitting TRBD1. The germline V gene encodes CDR1 SQVTM and CDR2 ANQGSEA. The trim removed 7 bases at V and 3 bases at J, leaving 4 bases unmatched. The CDR3 sequence is 13 residues long. The CDR3 coding sequence is TGCAGCGCCAGGACAGGGTCTAATGAAAAACTGTTTTTT. It is translated as CSARTGSNEKLFF.

This clone has just a few counts. This chain links TRBV6-5 with TRBJ1-5, with D perhaps TRBD1 (6 bases). Looked up from germline, CDR1 is MNHEY and CDR2 is SVGAGI. This CDR3 comprises 14 residues. Trimming left V 6 bases short and J 7 bases short, with 16 bases between. The CDR3 loop is CASRSGGGGQPQHF. In nucleotides, the CDR3 is TGTGCCAGCAGGTCGGGGGGAGGGGGGCAGCCCCAGCATTTT.

V gene TRBV11-2 combines with J gene TRBJ1-1; D is undetermined. This CDR3 spans 13 amino acids. The germline gives CDR1 SGHAT, CDR2 FQNNGV. V was clipped by 7 bases and J by 1 base, with 10 bases between them. The CDR3: CASTLGGNTEAFF. The CDR3 DNA follows: TGTGCCAGCACCCTAGGTGGGAACACTGAAGCTTTCTTT.

The chain links TRBV7-2 to TRBJ1-1; possibly TRBD1 for D (6 bases). Per germline, CDR1 SGHTA and CDR2 FQGNSA. The V and J ends lost 5 bases and 4 bases respectively, with 17 bases between them. This CDR3 comprises 15 residues. The CDR3 loop is CASSPDFQGSTEAFF. The CDR3 region has the DNA TGTGCCAGCAGCCCCGATTTTCAGGGGAGCACTGAAGCTTTCTTT.

CDR3 amino acids: CASSRDRVSNQPQHF. The DNA of the CDR3 is TGTGCCAGCAGCCGGGACAGGGTTAGCAATCAGCCCCAGCATTTT. The chain combines TRBV7-2 with TRBJ1-5, with TRBD1 matching over 9 bases. Germline CDR1 reads SGHTA; CDR2 reads FQGNSA. V was clipped by 5 bases and J by 0 bases; unmatched bases: 2. The CDR3 contains 15 residues.

The V and J genes are TRBV11-2 and TRBJ2-7; D is possibly TRBD2 (5 bases). This CDR3 spans 14 amino acids. From germline, CDR1 is SGHAT and CDR2 FQNNGV. Trimming removed 2 bases at V and 5 bases at J, with 13 bases between. The CDR3 nucleotides are TGTGCCAGCAGCTTACCCCGTCCGCGGGACGAGCAGTACTTC. Its translation: CASSLPRPRDEQYF.

The V and J genes are TRBV11-2 and TRBJ2-7, with TRBD1 matching 8 bases. V trimming: 5 bases; J trimming: 3 bases; junction bases outside the gene matches: 3. The CDR3 is 13 residues long. Germline assignment: CDR1 SGHAT and CDR2 FQNNGV. The CDR3 DNA sequence: TGTGCCAGCAGCCCGGGACAGGTCTACGAGCAGTACTTC. It yields the protein CASSPGQVYEQYF. The full variable domain, completed using reference TRBV11-2 and TRBJ2-7, is EAGVAQSPRYKIIEKRQSVAFWCNPISGHATLYWYQQILGQGPKLLIQFQNNGVVDDSQLPKDRFSAERLKGVDSTLKIQPAKLEDSAVYLCASSPGQVYEQYFGPGTRLTVT.